These T cell receptor beta chains were read from a single sample in a study of shared clonotypes between healthy human individuals. The assay was immunoSEQ multiplex PCR, and TCRdb's table has in-frame clones only and misses some. The sample has some 2.1 million clones, 93% seen once. The specimen was naive CD8+ T cells from PBMCs. The receptors stem from a man aged 18-30 years in good health. Some clones in this sample may be carry-over from other donors' samples. The CDR3 runs from the conserved cysteine through the conserved F or W. D genes are given only for firm matches. Clone size is given for some rows only: seen once, a few or many times, or a class if the clone is expanded.

abundance	v_gene	d_gene	j_gene	CDR3nt	CDR3aa
.	TRBV4-1	.	TRBJ1-5	TGCGCCAGCAGCCAAGATTGGGGCCAGGGCAATCAGCCCCAGCATTTT	CASSQDWGQGNQPQHF
.	TRBV29-1	TRBD2	TRBJ2-7	TGCAGCGCCGCGGGGGTCCACGAGCAGTACTTC	CSAAGVHEQYF
.	TRBV29-1	.	TRBJ1-3	TGCAGCGTTCAGGGGACGGGAAACACCATATATTTT	CSVQGTGNTIYF
.	TRBV6-5	.	TRBJ1-2	TGTGCCAGCAGTTACTCGCCAGAGCATGGCTACACCTTC	CASSYSPEHGYTF
.	TRBV2	.	TRBJ2-1	TGTGCCAGCAGTGGAAGCCATTCTCTCGCCGGGCCGTTGAACAATGAGCAGTTCTTC	CASSGSHSLAGPLNNEQFF
once	TRBV19	TRBD1	TRBJ1-2	TGTGCCAGTAGTATTTCCCCGGGACAGGGGCCTACTAACTATGGCTACACCTTC	CASSISPGQGPTNYGYTF
.	TRBV5-6	TRBD1	TRBJ2-7	TGTGCCAGCAGCTGGGGGACAGGGAACTACGAGCAGTACTTC	CASSWGTGNYEQYF
.	TRBV13	.	TRBJ2-7	TGTGCCAGCAGCTTAGGGGTCGGGCAGGGGTCCTACGAGCAGTACTTC	CASSLGVGQGSYEQYF
once	TRBV19	.	TRBJ1-5	TGTGCCAGTAGTATAGTTAGGGGGGGTACGCAGCCCCAGCATTTT	CASSIVRGGTQPQHF
.	TRBV4-1	.	TRBJ2-5	TGCGCCAGCAGCCCTAGGAAAGGGACGATTGAGGCCCAGTACTTC	CASSPRKGTIEAQYF